Below are 26 T cell receptor beta chains sequenced from a single sample in a study of vaccination effects on CD4 cells after COVID-19. Assay used: immunoSEQ multiplex PCR; TCRdb lists only in-frame clones, some missing. Of 35,000 to 45,000 clones in the sample, over 60% were seen once. ViraFEST expansion of antigen-specific CD4+ T cells with viral peptide pools preceded sequencing. Between days 9 and 10 of culture, CD4+ T cells were separated out. According to PCR results, the person was infected with SARS-CoV-2 between March and December 2020. These receptors are not linked to any known antigen. Specimen: CD4+ T cells from PBMCs cultured with HCoV-NL63 spike peptides, collected before COVID-19 vaccination. These receptors came from a human donor who had a prior SARS-CoV-2 infection.

This chain joins TRBV6-5 and TRBJ1-1; D is uncertain. With 0 bases removed from V and 4 bases from J, the gap between germline ends came to 12 bases. The CDR3 sequence is 15 residues long. CDR1 is MNHEY and CDR2 is SVGAGI in the germline V gene. CDR3 protein: CASSYSFYGGTEAFF. The CDR3 region has the DNA TGTGCCAGCAGTTACTCTTTTTACGGCGGCACTGAAGCTTTCTTT.

This chain connects TRBV12-3 or TRBV12-4 to TRBJ2-5; D is possibly TRBD1 (6 bases). The CDR3 loop spans 13 amino acids. Trimming shortened V by 5 bases and J by 5 bases, and 12 bases separated the two germline ends. This chain's CDR3 is CASSVQGVETQYF. DNA of the CDR3: TGTGCCAGCAGTGTACAGGGTGTCGAGACCCAGTACTTC.

This clone has just a few counts. This chain joins TRBV7-9 and TRBJ1-2; D uncertain. V was cut by 2 bases and J by 2 bases, with 6 bases left in between. Germline V gene data show CDR1 as SEHNR and CDR2 as FQNEAQ (reference sequence). The CDR3 runs 13 residues. The CDR3 region has the DNA TGTGCCAGCAGCTTAAGTGACAACTATGGCTACACCTTC. Protein product: CASSLSDNYGYTF.

DNA of the CDR3: TGTGCCAGCAGCCAGGGGGAAGGCACAGATACGCAGTATTTT. This gives the protein CASSQGEGTDTQYF. J is TRBJ2-3 and V is TRBV11-3, with 7 bases matching TRBD1. This CDR3 is built from 14 residues. The V segment lost 5 bases and the J segment 1 base; nucleotides outside the gene matches: 3. In germline, CDR1 is SGHNT, CDR2 YENEEA.

J is TRBJ1-6 and V is TRBV10-3; 7 bases fit TRBD1. The CDR3 covers 16 residues. Germline V lookup: CDR1 ENHRY, CDR2 SYGVKD. J was trimmed by 3 bases and V by 4 bases; bases with no gene match: 6. Written as DNA, the CDR3 is TGTGCCATCAGTGGCACAGGGGCAGGCTATAATTCACCCCTCCACTTT. Translating gives CAISGTGAGYNSPLHF.

The gene calls are TRBV2 and TRBJ1-5; D gene unclear. V lost 4 bases and J lost 0, with 10 bases in between. CDR1 and CDR2 from the germline V gene are SNHLY and FYNNEI. This CDR3 region has 15 residues. CDR3 DNA sequence: TGTGCCAGCAGTGGGCAACGGAATAGCAATCAGCCCCAGCATTTT. It specifies CASSGQRNSNQPQHF.

J is TRBJ2-3 and V is TRBV6-6, with TRBD1 matching over 7 bases. Germline V gene sequence: CDR1 MNHNY, CDR2 SVGAGI (reference sequence). V trimming: 6 bases; J trimming: 0 bases; junction bases outside the gene matches: 3. The CDR3 runs 14 residues. The CDR3 DNA sequence: TGTGCCAGCAGAGGGGGCTCTAGCACAGATACGCAGTATTTT. Residues: CASRGGSSTDTQYF.

This clone has only one observation. The rearrangement joins TRBV28 to TRBJ1-1, with unresolved D. Trimming pared 2 bases from V and 6 bases from J, leaving 7 bases between. The CDR3 runs 12 residues. Germline V gene lookup returns CDR1 MDHEN and CDR2 SYDVKM. CDR3 DNA sequence: TGTGCCAGCAGTTTACAGGTGCCTGAAGCTTTCTTT. The encoded protein is CASSLQVPEAFF.

The chain carries TRBV19 and TRBJ1-6, with D perhaps TRBD1 (5 bases). Trimming removed 3 bases at V and 5 bases at J, with 14 bases between. The germline V gene encodes CDR1 LNHDA and CDR2 SQIVND (reference sequence). The length of the CDR3 is 16 residues. CDR3 sequence reads: CASSIKGGRDNSPLHF. CDR3 in DNA: TGTGCCAGTAGTATCAAGGGCGGCAGGGATAATTCACCCCTCCACTTT.

The chain uses TRBV7-2 and TRBJ2-2; D might be TRBD1 or TRBD2, each matching 5 bases. Looked up from germline, CDR1 is SGHTA and CDR2 is FQGNSA. Trimming shortened V by 5 bases and J by 3 bases, and 13 bases separated the two germline ends. This CDR3 has 15 residues. The CDR3 region has the DNA TGTGCCAGCAGCCCCTTGGGGGATCACACCGGGGAGCTGTTTTTT. Translated: CASSPLGDHTGELFF.

This clone has only one observation. The chain carries TRBV18 and TRBJ1-3; no firm D call. The CDR3 totals 16 residues. V gave up 2 bases and J gave up 1 base, with 12 bases separating them. Germline loops: CDR1 KGHSH, CDR2 LQKENI. The CDR3 DNA is TGTGCCAGCTCACCAAGGCAGGTTCTTTCTGGAAACACCATATATTTT. Translation gives CASSPRQVLSGNTIYF.

The CDR3 DNA sequence: TGTGCCTGGAGTGTACCCGACAGGGCCTATCTTGGCTACACCTTC. This sequence encodes CAWSVPDRAYLGYTF. V usage is TRBV30 and J usage is TRBJ1-2; 7 bases line up with TRBD1. The germline gives CDR1 GTSNPN, CDR2 SVGIG (reference sequence). V was clipped by 0 bases and J by 7 bases; unmatched bases: 11. The CDR3 sequence is 15 residues long.

The table lists this clone with a count of one. The chain is built from TRBV18 and TRBJ2-2; D not resolved. V was cut by 2 bases and J by 5 bases, with 9 bases left in between. This CDR3 has 14 residues. Germline CDR1 KGHSH, CDR2 LQKENI. CDR3 in DNA: TGTGCCAGCTCACCAGTTCAGGTTACCGGGGAGCTGTTTTTT. Its translation is CASSPVQVTGELFF. Full variable domain (rest looked up from reference TRBV18 and TRBJ2-2): NAGVMQNPRHLVRRRGQEARLRCSPMKGHSHVYWYRQLPEEGLKFMVYLQKENIIDESGMPKERFSAEFPKEGPSILRIQQVVRGDSAAYFCASSPVQVTGELFFGEGSRLTVL.

The rearrangement joins TRBV5-1 to TRBJ1-1; D call uncertain. Germline CDR1 reads SGHRS; CDR2 reads YFSETQ. There are 15 residues in the CDR3. The V gene lost 3 bases and the J gene lost 3 bases, with 15 bases spanning the gap. The CDR3 spells CASSSTTSGDTEAFF. The CDR3 coding sequence is TGCGCCAGCAGCTCAACGACCAGCGGGGACACTGAAGCTTTCTTT. Full variable domain (missing parts from reference TRBV5-1 and TRBJ1-1): KAGVTQTPRYLIKTRGQQVTLSCSPISGHRSVSWYQQTPGQGLQFLFEYFSETQRNKGNFPGRFSGRQFSNSRSEMNVSTLELGDSALYLCASSSTTSGDTEAFFGQGTRLTVV.

The chain joins TRBV30 to TRBJ1-4; a possible D gene is TRBD1 (6 bases). The CDR3 extends over 14 amino acids. From germline, CDR1 is GTSNPN and CDR2 SVGIG (reference sequence). Trimming stripped 7 bases from V and 0 bases from J, with 12 bases between. The CDR3 here is CASQQGTTNEKLFF. The CDR3 DNA is TGTGCCTCACAACAGGGCACAACTAATGAAAAACTGTTTTTT. Drawing the rest from reference TRBV30 and TRBJ1-4, the complete variable domain is SQTIHQWPATLVQPVGSPLSLECTVEGTSNPNLYWYRQAAGRGLQLLFYSVGIGQISSEVPQNLSASRPQDRQFILSSKKLLLSDSGFYLCASQQGTTNEKLFFGSGTQLSVL.

The chain employs TRBV3-1 (or the pseudogene TRBV3-2) and TRBJ2-7, with unresolved D. The CDR3 contains 12 residues. Germline CDR1 and CDR2: LGHDT and YNNKEL (reference sequence). The V end lost 4 bases, the J end lost 0 bases, and 4 bases lay between the germline ends. The CDR3 spells CASSPSSYEQYF. The CDR3 bases are TGTGCCAGCAGCCCGAGCTCCTACGAGCAGTACTTC.

This sequence joins TRBV21-1 and TRBJ1-1. TRBV21-1 is annotated as a pseudogene. The CDR3 is made up of 15 amino acids. CDR3: CASSKKDREGTEAFF. CDR3 nucleotide sequence: TGTGCCAGCAGCAAAAAAGACAGGGAGGGCACTGAAGCTTTCTTT.

The chain carries TRBV18 and TRBJ1-2, with D possibly matching TRBD1 (5 bases). This CDR3 is 19 amino acids long. CDR1 KGHSH and CDR2 LQKENI come from the germline V gene. V was trimmed by 3 bases and J by 1 base, leaving 24 bases between them. The CDR3 DNA follows: TGTGCCAGCTCACCCTTACTTCATCCCGAATCAGGGATTAACTATGGCTACACCTTC. It is translated as CASSPLLHPESGINYGYTF.

The chain is built from TRBV6-4 and TRBJ2-3; 12 bases are shared with TRBD2. Germline V gene sequence: CDR1 MRHNA, CDR2 SNTAGT. With 6 bases clipped from V and 6 bases from J, the junction kept 7 bases outside the gene matches. This CDR3 region has 15 residues. CDR3 bases: TGTGCCAGCAGCTCCGGACTAGCGGGAAGTGATACGCAGTATTTT. Residues: CASSSGLAGSDTQYF.

The chain has TRBV2 and TRBJ1-1, with D perhaps matching TRBD1 (6 bases). V was pared by 0 bases and J by 1 base, with 9 bases between. The CDR3 is 15 amino acids. The germline gives CDR1 SNHLY, CDR2 FYNNEI. CDR3 loop: CASSEAGHTNTEAFF. The CDR3 DNA reads TGTGCCAGCAGTGAAGCGGGACACACGAACACTGAAGCTTTCTTT.

This chain connects TRBV30 to TRBJ1-1; 7 bases match TRBD1. CDR1 is GTSNPN and CDR2 is SVGIG in the germline V gene (reference sequence). V lost 5 bases and J lost 0; bases outside the gene matches: 9. The CDR3 loop spans 15 amino acids. CDR3 coding DNA: TGTGCCTGGGGAAGACAGGGATCGCTGAACACTGAAGCTTTCTTT. Protein product: CAWGRQGSLNTEAFF.

A single count supports this clone. J is TRBJ1-6 and V is TRBV18; D possibly corresponds to TRBD1 (6 bases). Trimming cost V 1 base and J 6 bases, with 13 bases left between them. Germline CDR1 reads KGHSH; CDR2 reads LQKENI. The CDR3 has 16 amino acids. The CDR3 sequence is CASSPLRTESNSPLHF. Here the CDR3 DNA reads TGTGCCAGCTCACCACTTCGGACAGAGAGTAATTCACCCCTCCACTTT. The variable domain in full, completed from reference TRBV18 and TRBJ1-6, reads NAGVMQNPRHLVRRRGQEARLRCSPMKGHSHVYWYRQLPEEGLKFMVYLQKENIIDESGMPKERFSAEFPKEGPSILRIQQVVRGDSAAYFCASSPLRTESNSPLHFGNGTRLTVT.

This chain links TRBV18 with TRBJ1-5, with D possibly being TRBD1 (6 bases). Germline values: CDR1 KGHSH, CDR2 LQKENI. The CDR3 has 16 residues. V was clipped by 5 bases and J by 2 bases, with 16 bases between them. CDR3 nucleotide sequence: TGTGCCAGCTCAAAGATACAGGGTAGGGGCAATCAGCCCCAGCATTTT. Protein: CASSKIQGRGNQPQHF.

The chain has TRBV11-3 and TRBJ1-3; perhaps TRBD1 as D (5 bases). Germline assignment: CDR1 SGHNT and CDR2 YENEEA. The CDR3 totals 16 residues. Deletions cut 1 base from V and 3 bases from J, with 13 bases between. CDR3 nucleotides: TGTGCCAGCAGCTTAGGGGGCGCCTGGGATGGAAACACCATATATTTT. It codes for CASSLGGAWDGNTIYF.

This clone has only one observation. The DNA for the CDR3 is TGTGCCAGCAGTCGATTTCTCAACCCGGGACAAGTATACGAGCAGTACTTC. Amino acids: CASSRFLNPGQVYEQYF. The J gene is TRBJ2-7, the V gene TRBV6-6, with D possibly matching TRBD1 (6 bases). Germline CDR1 is MNHNY and CDR2 is SVGAGI (reference sequence). CDR3 length equals 17 residues. The V end lost 5 bases, the J end lost 4 bases, and 24 bases lay between the germline ends.

This clone is large in the sample. CDR3 coding DNA: TGTGCCAGCAGCTTAGATGGGAGAATGGCTTACGGCTACACCTTC. Protein: CASSLDGRMAYGYTF. The chain employs TRBV7-8 and TRBJ1-2, with unresolved D. The CDR3 runs to 15 residues. The V gene's germline CDR1 is SGHVS and CDR2 FQNEAQ. Trimming took off 1 base at V and 8 bases at J, with 17 bases between the two ends.